The T cell receptor beta chain under discussion was sequenced for a study of blood T cell repertoires in COVID-19. Overall study context: The cDNA or gDNA used as material had been derived from T cells, B-cell-depleted T cells, or PBMCs.

The CDR3 length is 16 residues. Germline CDR1 KGHDR, CDR2 SFDVKD. V lost 5 bases, J lost 4 bases, and 6 bases stayed unmatched. Here immunoSEQ multiplex PCR was the method, and the copy in TCRdb shows in-frame clones only, minus some. The sample has 150,000 to 200,000 clones, roughly four fifths seen once. This receptor was taken from a woman aged 70-85 years with COVID-19, enrolled during active disease. What was sequenced was peripheral blood. The rearrangement links TRBV24-1 to TRBJ2-7, with 14 positions matching TRBD2. The CDR3 DNA reads TGTGCCACCAGTGCTCGAGGACTAGCGGGAGGTTACGAGCAGTACTTC. Protein: CATSARGLAGGYEQYF.